This T cell receptor beta chain is from a study of cytomegalovirus exposure and HLA in healthy donors. Overall study findings and caveats: The dataset shows that most TCR sequences were rare, while some public TCRs occurred in many donors. In vitro work confirmed that a few CMV-associated chains recognize CMV antigens. Researchers had no immune exposure information except CMV serostatus available.

The PCR contained 60 Vbeta and 13 Jbeta primers. Sequencing used immunoSEQ multiplex PCR; TCRdb keeps in-frame clones, though not all of them. The table records 150,000 or so clones, around 67% of them present only once. CDR3 size: 14 residues. CDR1 and CDR2 from the germline V gene are GTSNPN and SVGIG (reference sequence). The V end was cut by 4 bases, the J end by 7 bases, with 16 bases between. With respect to this clone: Its antigen is not identified.

The receptor comes from a woman aged 18-29 years in good health and CMV-seronegative. Sequencing was carried out using PBMCs. The chain links TRBV30 to TRBJ1-4; D call uncertain. The CDR3 region has the DNA TGTGCCTGGAAACGCGGAGGGAGTGGTGAAAAACTGTTTTTT. It is translated as CAWKRGGSGEKLFF.